Shown below are 25 T cell receptor beta chains from a single sample sequenced in a study of shared clonotypes between healthy human individuals. The data were produced by immunoSEQ multiplex PCR, yet TCRdb's version contains in-frame clones alone and is incomplete. This table has roughly 650,000 clones, about 96% appearing once. Sequenced material: naive CD4+ T cells sorted from blood. Described subset: CD45RA+ positively selected. The receptors here all came from a woman aged 25 to 39 in good health.

This chain uses TRBV7-2 with TRBJ1-3; D is perhaps TRBD1 (6 bases). The germline V gene encodes CDR1 SGHTA and CDR2 FQGNSA. V was trimmed by 1 base and J by 3 bases, leaving 16 bases between them. The CDR3 spans 17 residues. The CDR3 DNA reads as TGTGCCAGCAGCTTAGGCGAAGGGAGGGGGGATGGAAACACCATATATTTT. Translation: CASSLGEGRGDGNTIYF.

The chain uses TRBV5-1 and TRBJ2-7, with a weak D call TRBD2 (6 bases). CDR1 SGHRS and CDR2 YFSETQ come from the germline V gene. V lost 1 base to trimming and J lost 0 bases, with 11 bases between them. The length of the CDR3 is 15 residues. The CDR3 coding sequence is TGCGCCAGCAGCTTGTCAGCGGGTGTCTCCTACGAGCAGTACTTC. This codes for CASSLSAGVSYEQYF. The entire variable domain, with the rest obtained from reference TRBV5-1 and TRBJ2-7, is as follows: KAGVTQTPRYLIKTRGQQVTLSCSPISGHRSVSWYQQTPGQGLQFLFEYFSETQRNKGNFPGRFSGRQFSNSRSEMNVSTLELGDSALYLCASSLSAGVSYEQYFGPGTRLTVT.

This chain connects TRBV10-3 to TRBJ2-5; tentatively, D is TRBD1 (6 bases). The length of the CDR3 is 15 residues. Deletions cut 0 bases from V and 2 bases from J, with 10 bases between. Looked up from germline, CDR1 is ENHRY and CDR2 is SYGVKD. CDR3: CAISESSQGQETQYF. The CDR3 region has the DNA TGTGCCATCAGTGAGTCGAGCCAGGGGCAAGAGACCCAGTACTTC.

This clone was counted a single time. The chain uses TRBV5-1 and TRBJ2-5; D perhaps matches TRBD1 (6 bases). The CDR3 extends over 13 amino acids. The V gene's germline CDR1 is SGHRS and CDR2 YFSETQ. Trimming removed 4 bases from V and 5 bases from J, with 12 bases in between. The CDR3 DNA reads as TGCGCCAGCAGCAATACAGGGAAGGAGACCCAGTACTTC. Protein: CASSNTGKETQYF.

Note on this clone: Other DNA sequences of this sample code for an identical CDR3. J is TRBJ2-3 and V is TRBV9; TRBD1 is a possible D gene (5 bases). Germline CDR1 and CDR2: SGDLS and YYNGEE. V lost 0 bases and J 2 bases, leaving 7 bases between the germline ends. This CDR3 has 14 amino acids. The CDR3 DNA reads as TGTGCCAGCAGCGTAGACAGGTCCACAGATACGCAGTATTTT. Residues: CASSVDRSTDTQYF.

A single count supports this clone. V is TRBV11-2 and J is TRBJ2-5; 11 nucleotides match TRBD1. Trimming cost V 5 bases and J 0 bases; bases outside gene matches: 5. The V gene's germline CDR1 is SGHAT and CDR2 FQNNGV. This CDR3 contains 16 residues. The CDR3, as DNA: TGTGCCAGCAGCGGGGGACAGGGGGGTTACCAAGAGACCCAGTACTTC. This translates into CASSGGQGGYQETQYF.

The rearrangement uses TRBV29-1 and TRBJ1-1; 7 bases match TRBD1. This CDR3 is 16 amino acids long. Trimming took 6 bases from V and 4 from J; bases not matched to a gene: 17. Germline V lookup: CDR1 SQVTM, CDR2 ANQGSEA. CDR3 sequence (DNA): TGCAGCGTCCGCCTCCGGGCAGGGGGAAGGGGCACTGAAGCTTTCTTT. Its translation is CSVRLRAGGRGTEAFF.

The rearrangement uses TRBV5-4 and TRBJ1-1; D uncertain. This CDR3 has 15 amino acids. V gave up 7 bases and J gave up 3 bases, with 19 bases separating them. Germline V CDR1 and CDR2: SGHNT, YYREEE (reference sequence). CDR3 in amino acids: CASGGGIFRDTEAFF. The CDR3 DNA sequence: TGTGCCAGCGGAGGAGGGATCTTTAGGGACACTGAAGCTTTCTTT.

This chain links TRBV5-1 with TRBJ2-1, with 11 bases aligning to TRBD2. V gave up 4 bases and J gave up 7 bases; unmatched junction bases: 13. The germline V gene encodes CDR1 SGHRS and CDR2 YFSETQ. The CDR3 loop spans 17 amino acids. The CDR3 DNA reads TGCGCCAGCAGCATTGGAAGTCTAGCGGGAGGTGAAAATGAGCAGTTCTTC. Encoded protein: CASSIGSLAGGENEQFF.

To note about this clone: Within the sample, other DNA sequences also encode this same CDR3. V gene TRBV6-5 combines with J gene TRBJ1-5; D might be TRBD1 (5 bases). Germline-derived CDR1 and CDR2 are MNHEY and SVGAGI. The germline V and J ends were trimmed by 2 bases and 3 bases, with 8 bases remaining between them. CDR3 length equals 14 residues. The CDR3 DNA reads as TGTGCCAGCAGTTACGACAGATTCAATCAGCCCCAGCATTTT. Translation: CASSYDRFNQPQHF.

The chain links TRBV5-1 to TRBJ1-1; no clear D. Germline V gene data show CDR1 as SGHRS and CDR2 as YFSETQ. There are 15 residues in the CDR3. Between the trimmed V and J ends, which lost 4 bases and 1 base, there was a span of 14 bases. The CDR3 loop is CASSPREAPNTEAFF. CDR3 in DNA: TGCGCCAGCAGCCCACGGGAGGCACCGAACACTGAAGCTTTCTTT.

The rearrangement uses TRBV5-8 and TRBJ1-3; possible D gene TRBD1, 5 bases. The V end lost 4 bases, the J end lost 0 bases, and 11 bases lay between the germline ends. The CDR3 totals 15 residues. Germline lookup yields CDR1 SGHTS and CDR2 YDEGEE. The CDR3 loop reads CASSADRISGNTIYF. The CDR3 DNA is TGTGCCAGCAGCGCTGACAGAATCTCTGGAAACACCATATATTTT.

The V gene is TRBV19, the J gene TRBJ2-1, with 14 bases fitting TRBD2. Germline values: CDR1 LNHDA, CDR2 SQIVND (reference sequence). J was trimmed by 6 bases and V by 7 bases; bases with no gene match: 2. This CDR3 has 14 residues. Here the CDR3 reads CASIGLAGGNEQFF. The CDR3 DNA is TGTGCCAGTATTGGACTAGCGGGAGGCAATGAGCAGTTCTTC.

As to this clone: At the DNA level, this CDR3 is encoded by other sequences in the same sample as well. V and J are TRBV20-1 and TRBJ2-1; no reliable D call. This CDR3 is 11 amino acids long. V was shortened by 0 bases and J by 7 bases, with 4 bases between the two germline ends. The germline gives CDR1 DFQATT, CDR2 SNEGSKA (reference sequence). The CDR3 DNA reads TGCAGTGCTAGAGATCGAAATGAGCAGTTCTTC. Amino acid sequence: CSARDRNEQFF.

This chain links TRBV19 with TRBJ2-1; D is tentatively TRBD1 or TRBD2 (6 bases each). The germline CDR1 and CDR2 sequences are LNHDA and SQIVND (reference sequence). The CDR3 sequence is 18 residues long. V shed 2 bases and J shed 7 bases, with 24 bases lying between them. CDR3 residues: CASSIRGTGAALWNEQFF. For the CDR3, the DNA is TGTGCCAGTAGTATAAGGGGTACGGGGGCCGCCCTATGGAATGAGCAGTTCTTC.

The chain combines TRBV29-1 with TRBJ2-1; 9 bases are a match to TRBD2. The germline V gene has CDR1 SQVTM and CDR2 ANQGSEA. Germline trimming cut 4 bases from V and 3 bases from J; bases unmatched to any gene: 4. CDR3 length equals 14 residues. CDR3 DNA sequence: TGCAGCGTTGCTAGCGGGACGTTCTACAATGAGCAGTTCTTC. It translates to CSVASGTFYNEQFF.

The chain links TRBV10-2 to TRBJ2-7; D possibly corresponds to TRBD2 (5 bases). This CDR3 spans 13 amino acids. CDR1 and CDR2 from the germline V gene are WSHSY and SAAADI. The germline V and J ends were trimmed by 2 bases and 5 bases, with 10 bases remaining between them. The CDR3 DNA reads TGCGCCAGCAGTGAGCCTAGCCACGACGAGCAGTACTTC. It specifies CASSEPSHDEQYF.

The gene calls are TRBV6-5 and TRBJ2-7; D possibly corresponds to TRBD2 (6 bases). The germline gives CDR1 MNHEY, CDR2 SVGAGI. V dropped 2 bases and J dropped 5 bases, with 10 bases sitting between them. CDR3 length equals 13 residues. The CDR3 region is CASSYGGWNEQYF. The CDR3, as DNA: TGTGCCAGCAGTTACGGGGGGTGGAACGAGCAGTACTTC.

The rearrangement joins TRBV18 to TRBJ2-6; D ambiguous. The germline CDR1 and CDR2 sequences are KGHSH and LQKENI. The CDR3 runs to 15 residues. Trimming stripped 5 bases from V and 0 bases from J, with 8 bases between. The CDR3 region is CASSSLGSGANVLTF. The DNA of the CDR3 is TGTGCCAGCTCATCACTGGGCTCTGGGGCCAACGTCCTGACTTTC. Combining the CDR3 with reference TRBV18 and TRBJ2-6 gives the whole variable domain NAGVMQNPRHLVRRRGQEARLRCSPMKGHSHVYWYRQLPEEGLKFMVYLQKENIIDESGMPKERFSAEFPKEGPSILRIQQVVRGDSAAYFCASSSLGSGANVLTFGAGSRLTVL.

In this sample, this clone turned up once. This chain links TRBV28 with TRBJ1-5; 9 bases align to TRBD1. Germline V gene data show CDR1 as MDHEN and CDR2 as SYDVKM. V lost 6 bases and J lost 5; bases outside the gene matches: 5. This CDR3 is 14 amino acids long. The DNA for the CDR3 is TGTGCCAGCAGCGACAGGGGGGACCATCAGCCCCAGCATTTT. Translating it yields CASSDRGDHQPQHF.

The rearrangement uses TRBV28 and TRBJ1-2; 7 nucleotides align to TRBD1. Germline V gene sequence: CDR1 MDHEN, CDR2 SYDVKM. CDR3 length: 18 residues. Trimming cost V 7 bases and J 3 bases; bases outside gene matches: 20. This CDR3 is CASTSGVGGGRGDYGYTF. As DNA, the CDR3 is TGTGCCAGCACTTCAGGGGTAGGAGGGGGCAGAGGTGACTATGGCTACACCTTC.

The chain joins TRBV5-4 to TRBJ2-7; TRBD2 matches 14 bases. This CDR3 has 14 residues. The trim removed 4 bases at V and 4 bases at J, leaving 1 base unmatched. CDR1 and CDR2 (germline): SGHNT, YYREEE (reference sequence). The CDR3 bases are TGTGCCAGCAGCGGGACTAGCGGGAGTTACGAGCAGTACTTC. Protein sequence: CASSGTSGSYEQYF.

The chain has TRBV7-2 and TRBJ1-1, with D possibly being TRBD1 (6 bases). This CDR3 is 14 amino acids long. V gave up 5 bases and J gave up 7 bases, with 17 bases separating them. CDR1 is SGHTA, CDR2 FQGNSA, per germline. The CDR3 spells CASSPSTDRHEAFF. The CDR3 coding sequence is TGTGCCAGCAGCCCTTCCACGGACAGACATGAAGCTTTCTTT.

This chain uses TRBV5-1 with TRBJ1-6, with TRBD1 matching over 8 bases. CDR1 and CDR2 (germline): SGHRS, YFSETQ. The J segment lost 10 bases and the V segment lost 0 bases, leaving 6 bases of the junction unmatched. The length of the CDR3 is 15 residues. This CDR3 is CASSLAGRGHSPLHF. For the CDR3, the DNA is TGCGCCAGCAGCTTGGCCGGCAGGGGGCACTCACCCCTCCACTTT.

A remark on this clone: The same CDR3 is also encoded by other DNA sequences in this sample. This sequence joins TRBV18 and TRBJ2-3, with D unclear. V lost 3 bases, J lost 0 bases, and 4 bases lay in between. This CDR3 region has 13 residues. Germline values: CDR1 KGHSH, CDR2 LQKENI. The CDR3 loop reads CASSPSSTDTQYF. The CDR3 region has the DNA TGTGCCAGCTCACCGTCTAGCACAGATACGCAGTATTTT.